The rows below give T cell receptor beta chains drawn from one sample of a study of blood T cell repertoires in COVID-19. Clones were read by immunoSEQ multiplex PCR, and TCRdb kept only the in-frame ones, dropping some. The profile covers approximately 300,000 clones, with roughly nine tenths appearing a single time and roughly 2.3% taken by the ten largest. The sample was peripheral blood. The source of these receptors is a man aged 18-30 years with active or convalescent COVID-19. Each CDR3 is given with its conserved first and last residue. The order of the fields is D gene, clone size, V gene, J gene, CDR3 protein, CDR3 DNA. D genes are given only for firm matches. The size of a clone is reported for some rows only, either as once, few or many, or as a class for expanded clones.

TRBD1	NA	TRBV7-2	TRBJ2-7	CASSVETGAYYEQYF	TGTGCCAGCAGCGTCGAGACAGGGGCCTACTACGAGCAGTACTTC
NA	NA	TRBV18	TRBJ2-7	CASSPPSQNSYEQYF	TGTGCCAGCTCACCACCGTCTCAGAACTCCTACGAGCAGTACTTC
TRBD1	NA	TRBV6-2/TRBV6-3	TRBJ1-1	CASSSRDRWDTEAFF	TGTGCCAGCAGCTCCCGGGACAGATGGGACACTGAAGCTTTCTTT
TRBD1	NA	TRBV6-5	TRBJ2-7	CASMQGTGAVEQYF	TGTGCCAGCATGCAGGGGACAGGGGCCGTCGAGCAGTACTTC
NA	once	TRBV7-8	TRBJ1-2	CASSPDRDLPGYTF	TGTGCCAGCAGCCCTGACAGAGACCTACCGGGCTACACCTTC
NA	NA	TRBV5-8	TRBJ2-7	CASSPRRGPTYEQYF	TGTGCCAGCAGCCCCCGGAGGGGGCCGACCTACGAGCAGTACTTC
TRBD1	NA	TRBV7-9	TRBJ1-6	CASSHGTGLNSPLHF	TGTGCCAGCAGCCACGGGACAGGGCTGAATTCACCCCTCCACTTT
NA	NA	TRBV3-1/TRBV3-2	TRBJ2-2	CASSHTGTVNTGELFF	TGTGCCAGCAGCCATACCGGGACTGTGAACACCGGGGAGCTGTTTTTT
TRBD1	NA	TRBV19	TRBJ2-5	CASSPWTGYRETQYF	TGTGCCAGTAGTCCGTGGACAGGGTATAGGGAGACCCAGTACTTC
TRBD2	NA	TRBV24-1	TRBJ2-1	CATAGTSDVYNEQFF	TGTGCCACCGCCGGGACTAGCGACGTATACAATGAGCAGTTCTTC
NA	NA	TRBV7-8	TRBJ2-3	CASSLDWQNTDTQYF	TGTGCCAGCAGCTTAGATTGGCAGAACACAGATACGCAGTATTTT
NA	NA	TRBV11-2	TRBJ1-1	CASIGGTLGAFF	TGTGCCAGCATCGGAGGGACGCTCGGAGCTTTCTTT
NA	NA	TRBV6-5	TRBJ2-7	CASSPGTPLGKYF	TGTGCCAGCAGCCCCGGGACACCGCTGGGGAAGTACTTC
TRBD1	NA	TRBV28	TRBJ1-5	CASSPSTGSNQPQHF	TGTGCCAGCAGTCCCTCGACAGGGAGCAATCAGCCCCAGCATTTT
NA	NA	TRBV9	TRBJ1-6	CASSPGRGMSGSPLHF	TGTGCCAGCAGCCCAGGCCGGGGGATGTCGGGGTCACCCCTCCACTTT
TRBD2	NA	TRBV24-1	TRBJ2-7	CATSDSTSGAAYEQYF	TGTGCCACCAGTGATTCAACTAGCGGAGCGGCCTACGAGCAGTACTTC
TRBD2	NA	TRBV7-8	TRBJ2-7	CASSSRGALGLAGGKEYF	TGTGCCAGCAGCTCGAGGGGGGCCTTAGGCCTAGCGGGAGGAAAGGAGTACTTC
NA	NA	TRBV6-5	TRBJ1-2	CASSPDGTALYGYTF	TGTGCCAGCAGCCCCGACGGCACAGCCCTTTATGGCTACACCTTC
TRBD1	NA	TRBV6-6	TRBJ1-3	CASSPLLGNDRGPGNTIYF	TGTGCCAGCAGTCCTCTGCTCGGCAATGACAGGGGGCCGGGAAACACCATATATTTT
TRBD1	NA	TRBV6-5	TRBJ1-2	CAQWDRGQKDYGYTF	TGTGCTCAATGGGACAGGGGGCAAAAAGACTATGGCTACACCTTC
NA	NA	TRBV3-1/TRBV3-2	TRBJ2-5	CASSQEISGETQYF	TGTGCCAGCAGCCAAGAGATTAGCGGAGAGACCCAGTACTTC
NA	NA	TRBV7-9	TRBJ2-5	CASSLGTVQETQYF	TGTGCCAGCAGCTTAGGGACAGTCCAAGAGACCCAGTACTTC
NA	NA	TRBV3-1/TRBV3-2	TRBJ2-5	CASSQRTQYF	TGTGCCAGCAGCCAGAGGACCCAGTACTTC